The clone carrying this T cell receptor beta chain was found a few times. Per the original methods: Estimation of nucleated cell counts relied on the amplification of reference gene primers. TCRdb's copy holds only in-frame clones and misses some; the assay was immunoSEQ multiplex PCR. The D gene and trimming were derived from the DNA, and the V and J assignments and clone size from that table. The sample holds 210,000 or so clones, almost 85% seen once. The source of the sample is a study of blood T cell repertoires in COVID-19. Study-wide background: Samples representing acute and convalescent COVID-19 were sourced from the United States, Italy and Spain. The analysed material was cDNA or gDNA that came from T cells, B-cell-depleted T cells, or PBMCs.

One Seattle source followed patients from active infection through their disease course. CDR1 is MNHEY and CDR2 is SVGEGT in the germline V gene. CDR3 length equals 15 residues. V gave up 5 bases and J gave up 4 bases; unmatched junction bases: 7. The chain is built from TRBV6-2 or TRBV6-3 and TRBJ1-5; 8 positions match TRBD1. The sample taken for sequencing was peripheral blood. The clonotype was recovered from a man aged 50-60 years with COVID-19, enrolled during active disease. CDR3 sequence: CASSLRDRFNQPQHF. The DNA for the CDR3 is TGTGCCAGCAGTCTCCGGGACAGGTTTAATCAGCCCCAGCATTTT.